This TCR beta chain was captured by sequencing in a study of T-cell memory formation after mild COVID-19. Whole-study results and caveats: Among clones peaking at day 37 in the second wave, SARS-CoV-2 specificity remained unconfirmed.

A 5'RACE reaction primed in the constant segment made cDNA libraries of TCR alpha and TCR beta, and these carried sample barcodes and UMIs. MiXCR, run by TCRdb on the 5' RACE reads, gives a single entry per CDR3 protein. The repertoire holds a few hundred thousand distinct CDR3 sequences, with under 30% as singletons. Note on this clonotype: What it recognizes is unknown.

CDR3 length equals 13 residues. V was cut by 4 bases and J by 5 bases, with 12 bases left in between. The V gene's germline CDR1 is DFQATT and CDR2 SNEGSKA (reference sequence). This TCR came from an adult woman who had mild COVID-19 (a few samples of this study predate the infection). Cell type and time point are not known. Sequencing was carried out using PBMCs or a T cell subset sorted from them (not recorded which). This chain uses TRBV20-1 with TRBJ2-1; D is uncertain. In nucleotides, the CDR3 is TGCAGTGCTATGAGAGGATACGACAATGAGCAGTTCTTC. Translation gives CSAMRGYDNEQFF.